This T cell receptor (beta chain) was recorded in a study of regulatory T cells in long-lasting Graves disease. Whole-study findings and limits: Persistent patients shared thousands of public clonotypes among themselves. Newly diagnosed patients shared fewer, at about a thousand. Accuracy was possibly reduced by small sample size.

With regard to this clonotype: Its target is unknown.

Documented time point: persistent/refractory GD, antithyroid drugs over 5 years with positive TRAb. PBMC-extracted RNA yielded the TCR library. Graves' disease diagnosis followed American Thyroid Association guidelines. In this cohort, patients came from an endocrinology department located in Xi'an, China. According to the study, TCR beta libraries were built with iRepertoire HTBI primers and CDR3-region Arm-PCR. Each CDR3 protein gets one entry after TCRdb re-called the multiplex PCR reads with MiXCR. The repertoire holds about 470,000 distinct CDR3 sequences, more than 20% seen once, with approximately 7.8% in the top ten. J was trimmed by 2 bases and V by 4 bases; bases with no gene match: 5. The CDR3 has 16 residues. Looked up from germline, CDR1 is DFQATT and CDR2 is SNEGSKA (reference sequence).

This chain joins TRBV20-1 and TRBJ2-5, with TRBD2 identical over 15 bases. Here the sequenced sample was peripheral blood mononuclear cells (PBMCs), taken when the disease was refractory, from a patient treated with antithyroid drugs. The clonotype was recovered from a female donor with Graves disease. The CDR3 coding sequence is TGCAGTGCTACCGGGACTAGCGGGAGGTCACAAGAGACCCAGTACTTC. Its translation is CSATGTSGRSQETQYF.